This TCR beta chain was captured in a study of Ad26.COV2.S vaccination and SARS-CoV-2 variants. Study-wide background: Once, or twice with 56 days between doses, Ad26.COV2.S was given intramuscularly.

The sample's treatment: around 19 received Ad26.COV2.S at low or high dose, single or two shots; roughly 5 received placebo; per-sample allocation not given. Sample collection was performed on day 63 after the first vaccine or placebo injection. Germline assignment: CDR1 DFQATT and CDR2 SNEGSKA (reference sequence). The CDR3 covers 16 residues. V lost 3 bases to trimming and J lost 0 bases, with 18 bases between them. Some clones are missing from TCRdb's copy, which holds only in-frame ones; the method was immunoSEQ multiplex PCR. The sample holds roughly 350,000 clones, around nine tenths seen once. Remarks on this clone: Antigen specificity is unknown.

Findings and limits, study-wide: Total responses of T cells may have been underestimated by the analyses of TCR breadth and depth.

This receptor was taken from a person between 18 and 59 years old who received the Ad26.COV2.S COVID-19 vaccine or a placebo. The chain has TRBV20-1 and TRBJ2-7; D is unresolved. The sample consisted of peripheral blood, taken in a trial of Ad26.COV2.S vaccine versus placebo. The CDR3 loop reads CSASSPFNRSSYEQYF. The CDR3 DNA follows: TGCAGTGCTAGTTCCCCTTTCAACAGAAGCTCCTACGAGCAGTACTTC.